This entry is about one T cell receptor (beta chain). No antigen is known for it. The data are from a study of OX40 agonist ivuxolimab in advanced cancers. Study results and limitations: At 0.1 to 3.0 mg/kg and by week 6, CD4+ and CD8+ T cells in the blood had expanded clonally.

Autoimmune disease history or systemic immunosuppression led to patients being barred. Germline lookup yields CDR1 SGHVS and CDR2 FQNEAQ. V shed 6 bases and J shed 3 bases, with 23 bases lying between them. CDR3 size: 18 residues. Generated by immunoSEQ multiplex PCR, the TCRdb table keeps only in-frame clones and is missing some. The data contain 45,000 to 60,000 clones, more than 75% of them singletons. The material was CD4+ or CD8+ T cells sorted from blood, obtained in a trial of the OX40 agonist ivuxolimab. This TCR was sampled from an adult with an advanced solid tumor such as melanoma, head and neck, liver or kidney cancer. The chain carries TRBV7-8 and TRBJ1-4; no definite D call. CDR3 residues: CASRQWGYAYPANEKLFF. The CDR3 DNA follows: TGTGCCAGCAGGCAGTGGGGATATGCGTACCCCGCTAATGAAAAACTGTTTTTT.